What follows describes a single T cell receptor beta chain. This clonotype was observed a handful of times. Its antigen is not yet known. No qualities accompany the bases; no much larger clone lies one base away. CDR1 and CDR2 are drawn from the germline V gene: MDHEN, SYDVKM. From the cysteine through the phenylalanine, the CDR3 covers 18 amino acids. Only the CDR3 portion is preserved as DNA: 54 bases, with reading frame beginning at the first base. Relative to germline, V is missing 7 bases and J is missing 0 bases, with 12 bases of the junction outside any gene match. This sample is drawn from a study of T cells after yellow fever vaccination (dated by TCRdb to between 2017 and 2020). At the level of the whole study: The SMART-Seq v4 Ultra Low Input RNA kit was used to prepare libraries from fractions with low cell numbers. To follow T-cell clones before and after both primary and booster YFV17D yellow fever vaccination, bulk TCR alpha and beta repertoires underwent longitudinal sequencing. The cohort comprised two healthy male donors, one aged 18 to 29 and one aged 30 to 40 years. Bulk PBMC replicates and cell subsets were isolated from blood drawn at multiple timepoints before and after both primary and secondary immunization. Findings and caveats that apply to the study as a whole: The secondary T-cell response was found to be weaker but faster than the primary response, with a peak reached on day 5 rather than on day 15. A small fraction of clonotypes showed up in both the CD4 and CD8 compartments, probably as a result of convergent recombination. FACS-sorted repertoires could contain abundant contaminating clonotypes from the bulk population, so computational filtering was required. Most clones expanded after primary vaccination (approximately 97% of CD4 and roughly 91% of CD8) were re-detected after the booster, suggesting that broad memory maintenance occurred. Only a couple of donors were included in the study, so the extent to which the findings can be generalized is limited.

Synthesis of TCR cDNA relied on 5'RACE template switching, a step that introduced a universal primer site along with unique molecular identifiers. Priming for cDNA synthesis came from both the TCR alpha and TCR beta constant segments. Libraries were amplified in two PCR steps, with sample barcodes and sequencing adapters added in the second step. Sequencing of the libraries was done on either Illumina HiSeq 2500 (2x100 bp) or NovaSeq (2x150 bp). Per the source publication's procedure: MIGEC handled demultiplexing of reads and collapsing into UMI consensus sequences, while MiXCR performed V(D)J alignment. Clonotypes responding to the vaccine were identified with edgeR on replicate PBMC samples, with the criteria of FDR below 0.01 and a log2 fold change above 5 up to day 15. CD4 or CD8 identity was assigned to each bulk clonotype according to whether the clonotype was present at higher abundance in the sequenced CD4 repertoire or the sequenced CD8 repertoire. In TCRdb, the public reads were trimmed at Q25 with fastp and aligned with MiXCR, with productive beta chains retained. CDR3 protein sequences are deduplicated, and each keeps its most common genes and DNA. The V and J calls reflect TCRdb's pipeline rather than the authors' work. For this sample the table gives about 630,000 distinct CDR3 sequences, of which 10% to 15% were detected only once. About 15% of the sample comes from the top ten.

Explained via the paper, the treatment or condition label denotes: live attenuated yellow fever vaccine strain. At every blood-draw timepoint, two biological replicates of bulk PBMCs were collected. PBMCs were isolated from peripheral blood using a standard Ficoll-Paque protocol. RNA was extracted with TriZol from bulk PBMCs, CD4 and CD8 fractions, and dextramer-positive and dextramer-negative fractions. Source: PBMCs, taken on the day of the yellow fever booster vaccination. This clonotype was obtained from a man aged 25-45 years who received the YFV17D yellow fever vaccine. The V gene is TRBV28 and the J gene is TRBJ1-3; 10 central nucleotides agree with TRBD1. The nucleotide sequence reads TGTGCCAGCACCTCTAGACAGGGGGCGATCCTCTCTGGAAACACCATATATTTT. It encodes CASTSRQGAILSGNTIYF.